These T cell receptor beta chains were read from a single sample in a study of T cell responses to AZD1222 COVID-19 vaccine. The data were produced by immunoSEQ multiplex PCR, yet TCRdb's version contains in-frame clones alone and is incomplete. The profile shows 150,000 or so clones, around nine tenths of them singletons. This specimen consisted of peripheral blood, obtained on day 0 of AZD1222 vaccination. These receptors were collected from an adult in good health. CDR3s include the opening cysteine and the closing phenylalanine or tryptophan.

v_call	cdr3_aa
TRBV5-1	CASRDGTSLGGEQFF
TRBV6-7	CASSYPARGRGSRLDFF
TRBV28	CASSVYREKLFF
TRBV5-1	CASKPGQMNTEAFF
TRBV19	CASSISGSDDTQYF
TRBV6-5	CASSYSSFNTGELFF
TRBV4-2	CASSQTGTSGPTDTQYF
TRBV30	CAWRSSGNTGELFF
TRBV7-2	CASSPGTGRFYGYTF
TRBV9	CASSVAISSGTYNEQFF
TRBV7-8	CASSLWGGSSPQHF
TRBV7-2	CASSLAGGAYEQYF
TRBV5-1	CASSLGQGGEKLFF
TRBV7-2	CASSLGTGRSGNTIYF
TRBV11-2	CASSLEGPGAQYF
TRBV10-1	CASSDVGQGWKLFF
TRBV2	CASWGGAGDYGYTF
TRBV3-1/TRBV3-2	CASSRTGWFGGELFF
TRBV27	CASSSVLAGGQETQYF
TRBV19	CASRDGGRATDTQYF
TRBV6-6	CASSYAGRSEAFF
TRBV28	CASSSRTGYYEQYF
TRBV19	CASHGAVYGYTF
TRBV5-1	CASSLVGRTSYNEQFF
TRBV27	CASSWVPQNNEQFF
TRBV4-2	CASSQDRETQYF
TRBV6-2/TRBV6-3	CASSSTLMGNTEAFF
TRBV7-2	CASSLDAGGSGNTIYF
TRBV5-1	CASSFTGSTGELFF
TRBV4-3	CASSRQRDSPLHF
TRBV19	CASSIAPGEETQYF
TRBV5-6	CASSLRTGVSYEQYF
TRBV4-1	CASSHKPTGSGANVLTF
TRBV5-6	CASSPLRQGANTEAFF
TRBV10-3	CAISESREGKGAEKLFF
TRBV5-1	CASSSTLAGGADTQYF
TRBV30	CAWGARGKAFF
TRBV9	CASSVDAPSTTIYF
TRBV6-5	CASSYQKTGGNYGYTF
TRBV7-3	CASSPGSYNEQFF
TRBV7-9	CASSLAAQFQETQYF
TRBV9	CASSVATRGNDEQYF
TRBV4-1	CASSQVLAEGTDTQYF
TRBV18	CASSPPSGANEKLFF
TRBV24-1	CATSSAGGAEKLFF
TRBV2	CASSLPNSPLHF
TRBV28	CASSTIAGIYGYTF
TRBV6-5	CASSYRTSGNTGELFF